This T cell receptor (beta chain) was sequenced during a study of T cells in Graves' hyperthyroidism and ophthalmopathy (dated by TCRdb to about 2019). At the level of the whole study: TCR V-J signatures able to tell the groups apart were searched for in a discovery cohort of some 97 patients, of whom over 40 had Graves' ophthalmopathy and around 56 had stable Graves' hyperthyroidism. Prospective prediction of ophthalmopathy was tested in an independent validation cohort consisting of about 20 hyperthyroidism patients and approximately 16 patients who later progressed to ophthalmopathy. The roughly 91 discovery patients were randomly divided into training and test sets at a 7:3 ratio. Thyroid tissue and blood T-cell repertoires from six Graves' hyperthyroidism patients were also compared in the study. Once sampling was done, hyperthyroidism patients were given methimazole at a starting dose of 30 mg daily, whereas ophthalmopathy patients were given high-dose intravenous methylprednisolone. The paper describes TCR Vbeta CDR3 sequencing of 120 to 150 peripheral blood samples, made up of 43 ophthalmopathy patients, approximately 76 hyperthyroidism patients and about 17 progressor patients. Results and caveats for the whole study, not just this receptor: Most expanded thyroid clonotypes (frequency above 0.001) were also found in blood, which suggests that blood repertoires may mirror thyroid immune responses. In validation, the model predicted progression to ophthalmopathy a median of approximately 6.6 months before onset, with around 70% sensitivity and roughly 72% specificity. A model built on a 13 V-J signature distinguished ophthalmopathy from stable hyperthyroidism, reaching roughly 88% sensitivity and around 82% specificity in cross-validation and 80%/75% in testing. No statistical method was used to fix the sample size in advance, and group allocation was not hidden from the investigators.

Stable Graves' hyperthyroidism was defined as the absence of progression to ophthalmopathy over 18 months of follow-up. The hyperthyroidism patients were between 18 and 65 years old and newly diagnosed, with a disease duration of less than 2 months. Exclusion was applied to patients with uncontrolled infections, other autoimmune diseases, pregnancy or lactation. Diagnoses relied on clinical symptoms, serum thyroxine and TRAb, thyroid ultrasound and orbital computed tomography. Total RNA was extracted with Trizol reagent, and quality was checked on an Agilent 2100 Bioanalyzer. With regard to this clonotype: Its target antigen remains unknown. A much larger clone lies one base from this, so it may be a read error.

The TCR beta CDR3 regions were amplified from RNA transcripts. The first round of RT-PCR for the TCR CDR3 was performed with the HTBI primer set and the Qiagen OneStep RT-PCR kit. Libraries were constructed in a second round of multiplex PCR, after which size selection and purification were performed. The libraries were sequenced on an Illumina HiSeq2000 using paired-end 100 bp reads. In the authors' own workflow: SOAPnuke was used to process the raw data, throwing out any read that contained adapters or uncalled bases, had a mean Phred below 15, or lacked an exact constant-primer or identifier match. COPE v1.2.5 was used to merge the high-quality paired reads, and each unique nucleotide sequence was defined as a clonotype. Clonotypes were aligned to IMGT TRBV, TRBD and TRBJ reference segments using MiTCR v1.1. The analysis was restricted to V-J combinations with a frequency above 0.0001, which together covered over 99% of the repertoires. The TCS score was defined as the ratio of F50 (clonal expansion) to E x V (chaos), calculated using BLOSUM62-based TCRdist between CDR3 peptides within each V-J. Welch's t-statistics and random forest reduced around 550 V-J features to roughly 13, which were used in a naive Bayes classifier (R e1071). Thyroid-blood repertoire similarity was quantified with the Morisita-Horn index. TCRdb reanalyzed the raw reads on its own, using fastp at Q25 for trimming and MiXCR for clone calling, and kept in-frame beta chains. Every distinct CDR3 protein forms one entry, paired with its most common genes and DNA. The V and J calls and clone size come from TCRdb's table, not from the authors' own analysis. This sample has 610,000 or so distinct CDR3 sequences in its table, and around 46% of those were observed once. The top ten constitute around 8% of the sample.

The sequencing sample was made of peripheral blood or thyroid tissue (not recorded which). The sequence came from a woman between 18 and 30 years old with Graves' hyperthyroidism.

The bases read TGCGGTGCTAGAGGTTCCGGGGGACAAGAGACCCAGTACTTC. It translates to CGARGSGGQETQYF. Rearrangement joined TRBV20-1 to TRBJ2-5; D gene: possibly TRBD2, on 6 matching bases. Measured from the cysteine to the phenylalanine, the CDR3 is 14 residues long. The DNA shown is the 42-base CDR3, in frame from base 1. As encoded in the germline V gene (reference sequence), CDR1 is DFQATT while CDR2 is SNEGSKA.